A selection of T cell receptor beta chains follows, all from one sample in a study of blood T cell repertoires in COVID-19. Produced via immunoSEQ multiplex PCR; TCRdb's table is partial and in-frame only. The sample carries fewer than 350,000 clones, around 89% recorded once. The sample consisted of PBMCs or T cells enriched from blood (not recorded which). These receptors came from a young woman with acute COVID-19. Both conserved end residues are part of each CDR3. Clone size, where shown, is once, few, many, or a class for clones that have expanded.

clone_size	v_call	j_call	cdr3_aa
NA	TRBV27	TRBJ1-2	CASSFLSRGLGGYTF
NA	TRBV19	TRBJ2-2	CASSVGSNTGELFF
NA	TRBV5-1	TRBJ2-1	CASSFEGGNEQFF
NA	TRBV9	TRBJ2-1	CASSFSGSSYNEQFF
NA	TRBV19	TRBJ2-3	CASSFQTSGIDTQYF
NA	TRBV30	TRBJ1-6	CAWSMLGESPLHF
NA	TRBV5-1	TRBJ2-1	CASSPWTRGVGDEQFF
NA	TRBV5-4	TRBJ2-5	CASSLAGGEQTQYF
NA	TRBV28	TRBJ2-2	CASSPTGLNTGELFF
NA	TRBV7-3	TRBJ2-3	CASSPRGRVFGDTQYF
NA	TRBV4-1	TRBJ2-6	CASSQVETSGLIGANVLTF
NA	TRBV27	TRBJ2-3	CASSEARLAGVDTQYF
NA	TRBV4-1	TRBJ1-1	CASKGQGSTEAFF
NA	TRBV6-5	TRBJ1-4	CASSSTTANEKLFF
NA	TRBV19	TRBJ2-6	CASSIERELPSGANVLTF
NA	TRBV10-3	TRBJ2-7	CAAGASGGEQYF
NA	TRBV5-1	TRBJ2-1	CASSFEGAGSNEQFF
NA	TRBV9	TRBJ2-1	CASSVALHNEQFF
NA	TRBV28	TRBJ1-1	CASIPPGIPEAFF
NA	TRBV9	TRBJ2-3	CASSVDGAGRRDTQYF
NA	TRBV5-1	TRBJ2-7	CASSPMDGRPGREQYF
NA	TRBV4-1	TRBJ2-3	CASSQDRGATQYF
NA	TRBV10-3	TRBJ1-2	CAISESTPYGYTF
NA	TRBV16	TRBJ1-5	CASSQSGAGLNHNQPQHF
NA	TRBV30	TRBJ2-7	CAWDRTGPTYEQYF
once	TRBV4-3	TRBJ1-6	CASSQDALGRGSYNSPLHF
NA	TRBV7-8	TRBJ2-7	CASSSKYRETYEQYF
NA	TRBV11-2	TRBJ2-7	CASSLGGTAPQGEQYF
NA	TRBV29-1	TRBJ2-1	CSVPRGGGYSSYNEQFF
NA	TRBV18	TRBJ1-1	CASSLGHRDMNTEAFF
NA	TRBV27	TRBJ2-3	CASSFGQGGTDTQYF
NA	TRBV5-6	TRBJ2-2	CASSWGENTGELFF
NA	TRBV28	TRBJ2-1	CASSFSPYGNYHNEQFF
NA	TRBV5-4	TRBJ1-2	CASSLAGTYGYTF
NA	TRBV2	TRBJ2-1	CASRTSGSYNEQFF
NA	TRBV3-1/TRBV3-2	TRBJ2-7	CASSGTSGYEQYF
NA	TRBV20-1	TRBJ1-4	CSASQGGGEKLFF
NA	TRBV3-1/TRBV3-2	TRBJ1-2	CASSLHRDISNYGYTF
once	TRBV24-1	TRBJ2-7	CATSDSDRHYEQYF
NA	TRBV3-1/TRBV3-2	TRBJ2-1	CASSQRPHLADEQFF
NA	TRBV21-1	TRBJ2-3	CAMHRKSTDTQYF
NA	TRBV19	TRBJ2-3	CASSIKTSGWGTDTQYF
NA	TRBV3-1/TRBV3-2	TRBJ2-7	CASSQNRGPEQYF
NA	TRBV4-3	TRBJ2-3	CASSQGTSGLVTDTQYF
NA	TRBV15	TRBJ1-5	CATSTGTANQPQHF